One and the same sample provided the 2 T cell receptor beta chains below, sequenced in a study of beta chain features in type 1 diabetes. TCRB transcripts that were expressed got sequenced, as all of the isolated RNA had been reverse transcribed. The repertoire was sequenced with immunoSEQ multiplex PCR; TCRdb's copy has only in-frame clones and lacks some. The sample contains around 290,000 clones, around 7.8% of which appear only once. The sequencing sample was made of central memory CD4+ T cells from blood. The receptor set was obtained from a woman aged 18-29 years in good health.

The chain is built from TRBV7-9 and TRBJ2-5, with 8 bases fitting TRBD1. CDR1 is SEHNR and CDR2 is FQNEAQ in the germline V gene (reference sequence). The CDR3 is made up of 15 amino acids. Trimming took 5 bases from V and 5 from J; bases not matched to a gene: 10. The CDR3 sequence: CASSARTGPGETQYF. The CDR3 DNA follows: TGTGCCAGCAGCGCCAGGACAGGGCCGGGGGAGACCCAGTACTTC.

The chain couples TRBV28 to TRBJ1-1, with a weak D call TRBD1 (5 bases). This CDR3 contains 12 residues. CDR1 and CDR2 (germline): MDHEN, SYDVKM. V was cut by 4 bases and J by 8 bases, with 11 bases left in between. In nucleotides, the CDR3 is TGTGCCAGCAGTTGGGCAGGGCGAGAAGCTTTCTTT. Translation: CASSWAGREAFF. Variable domain in full (rest from reference TRBV28 and TRBJ1-1): DVKVTQSSRYLVKRTGEKVFLECVQDMDHENMFWYRQDPGLGLRLIYFSYDVKMKEKGDIPEGYSVSREKKERFSLILESASTNQTSMYLCASSWAGREAFFGQGTRLTVV.